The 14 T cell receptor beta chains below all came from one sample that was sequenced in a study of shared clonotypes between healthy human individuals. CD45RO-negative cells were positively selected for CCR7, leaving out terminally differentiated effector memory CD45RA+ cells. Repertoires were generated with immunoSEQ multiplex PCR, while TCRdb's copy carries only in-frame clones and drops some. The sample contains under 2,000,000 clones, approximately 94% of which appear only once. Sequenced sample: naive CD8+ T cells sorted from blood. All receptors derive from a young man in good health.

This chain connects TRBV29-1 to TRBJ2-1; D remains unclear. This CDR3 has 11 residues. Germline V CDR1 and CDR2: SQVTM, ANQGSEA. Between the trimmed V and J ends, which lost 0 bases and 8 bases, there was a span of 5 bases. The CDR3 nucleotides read TGCAGCGTTGAAGATCGGGATGAGCAGTTCTTC. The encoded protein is CSVEDRDEQFF.

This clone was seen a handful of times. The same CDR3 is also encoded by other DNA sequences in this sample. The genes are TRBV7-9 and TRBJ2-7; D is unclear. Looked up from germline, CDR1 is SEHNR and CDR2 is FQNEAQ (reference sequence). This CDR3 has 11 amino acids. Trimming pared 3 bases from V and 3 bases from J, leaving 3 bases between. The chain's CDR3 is CASSFSYEQYF. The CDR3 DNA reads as TGTGCCAGCAGCTTCAGCTACGAGCAGTACTTC.

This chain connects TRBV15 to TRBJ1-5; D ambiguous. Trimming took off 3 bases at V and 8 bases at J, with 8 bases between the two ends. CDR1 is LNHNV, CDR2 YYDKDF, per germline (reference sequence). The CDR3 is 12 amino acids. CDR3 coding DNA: TGTGCCACCAGCAGGAGTATGGAGCCCCAGCATTTT. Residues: CATSRSMEPQHF.

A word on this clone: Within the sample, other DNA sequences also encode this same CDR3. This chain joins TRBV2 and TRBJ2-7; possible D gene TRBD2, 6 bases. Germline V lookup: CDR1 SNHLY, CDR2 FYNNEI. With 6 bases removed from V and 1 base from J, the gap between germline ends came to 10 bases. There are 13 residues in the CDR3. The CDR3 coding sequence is TGTGCCAGCAGGGCGGGGTCTTCCTACGAGCAGTACTTC. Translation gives CASRAGSSYEQYF.

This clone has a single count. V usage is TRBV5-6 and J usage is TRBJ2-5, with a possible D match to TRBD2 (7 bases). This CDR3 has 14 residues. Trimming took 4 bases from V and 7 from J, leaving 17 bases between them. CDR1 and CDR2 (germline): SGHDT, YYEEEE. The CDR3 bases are TGTGCCAGCAGCCCGGGACTAATAGGGGGGACCCAGTACTTC. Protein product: CASSPGLIGGTQYF.

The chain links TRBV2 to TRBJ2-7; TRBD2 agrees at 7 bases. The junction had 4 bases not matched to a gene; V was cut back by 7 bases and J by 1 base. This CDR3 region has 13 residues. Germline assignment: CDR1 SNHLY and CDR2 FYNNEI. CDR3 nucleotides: TGTGCCAGCATCTCCGGGGGGTCCTACGAGCAGTACTTC. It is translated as CASISGGSYEQYF.

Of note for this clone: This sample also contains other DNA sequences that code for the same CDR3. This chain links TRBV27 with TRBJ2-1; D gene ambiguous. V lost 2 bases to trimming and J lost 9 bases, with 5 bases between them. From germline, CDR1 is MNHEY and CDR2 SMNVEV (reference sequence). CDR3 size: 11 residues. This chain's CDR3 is CASSLGAEQFF. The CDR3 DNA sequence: TGTGCCAGCAGTTTAGGAGCTGAGCAGTTCTTC.

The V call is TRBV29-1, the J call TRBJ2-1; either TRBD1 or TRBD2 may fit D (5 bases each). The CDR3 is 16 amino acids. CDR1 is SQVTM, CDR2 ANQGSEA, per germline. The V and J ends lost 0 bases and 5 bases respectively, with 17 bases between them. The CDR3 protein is CSVEDPARVGDNEQFF. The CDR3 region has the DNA TGCAGCGTTGAAGACCCAGCGAGGGTAGGGGACAATGAGCAGTTCTTC.

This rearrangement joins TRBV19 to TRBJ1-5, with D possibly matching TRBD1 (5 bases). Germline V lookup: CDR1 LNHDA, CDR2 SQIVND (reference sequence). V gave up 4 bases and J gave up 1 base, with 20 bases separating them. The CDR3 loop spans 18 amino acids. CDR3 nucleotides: TGTGCCAGTAGTACCGGAGGTCTCAGGTGGGGGAGCAATCAGCCCCAGCATTTT. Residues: CASSTGGLRWGSNQPQHF.

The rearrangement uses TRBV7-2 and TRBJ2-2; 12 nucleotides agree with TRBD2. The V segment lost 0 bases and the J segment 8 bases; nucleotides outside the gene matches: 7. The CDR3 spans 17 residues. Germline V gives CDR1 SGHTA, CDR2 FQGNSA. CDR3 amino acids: CASSLALAGGQRGELFF. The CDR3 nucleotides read TGTGCCAGCAGCTTAGCACTAGCGGGAGGCCAGAGGGGGGAGCTGTTTTTT.

The CDR3 DNA reads as TGTGCCAGCAGCTCCTCTTTGGGGGCGTCCTACGAGCAGTACTTC. Its protein is CASSSSLGASYEQYF. The rearrangement links TRBV7-9 to TRBJ2-7; tentative D call: TRBD1 (6 bases). Per the germline V gene, CDR1 is SEHNR and CDR2 is FQNEAQ (reference sequence). CDR3 length: 15 residues. V lost 4 bases and J lost 1, with 14 bases in between.

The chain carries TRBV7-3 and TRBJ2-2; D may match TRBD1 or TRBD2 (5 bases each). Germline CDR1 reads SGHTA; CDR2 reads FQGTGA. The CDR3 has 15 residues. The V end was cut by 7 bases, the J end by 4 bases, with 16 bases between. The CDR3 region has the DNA TGTGCCAGCACCCCCTCTCCGGGACCCACCGGGGAGCTGTTTTTT. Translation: CASTPSPGPTGELFF.

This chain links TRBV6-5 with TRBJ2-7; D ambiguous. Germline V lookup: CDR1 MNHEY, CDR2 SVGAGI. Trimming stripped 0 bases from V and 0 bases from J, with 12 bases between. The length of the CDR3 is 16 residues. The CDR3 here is CASSYSIGHTSYEQYF. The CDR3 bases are TGTGCCAGCAGTTACTCGATCGGTCACACCTCCTACGAGCAGTACTTC.

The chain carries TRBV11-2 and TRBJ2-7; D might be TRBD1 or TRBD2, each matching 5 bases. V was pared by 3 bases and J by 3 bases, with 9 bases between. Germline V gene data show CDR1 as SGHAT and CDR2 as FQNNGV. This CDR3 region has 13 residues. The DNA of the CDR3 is TGTGCCAGCAGCTTCGGGACCTACTACGAGCAGTACTTC. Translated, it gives CASSFGTYYEQYF.